This T cell receptor (beta chain) was identified in a study of PD-1 blockade in classical Hodgkin lymphoma. Study-wide results and caveats: Reasons behind the repertoire differences stay unclear, perhaps disease activity or earlier therapy. Reports indicated that newly diagnosed patients had lower baseline TCR diversity than healthy donors did.

Here immunoSEQ multiplex PCR was the method, and the copy in TCRdb shows in-frame clones only, minus some. Among 21,000 or so clones listed, approximately 87% were seen once. Time point meaning: newly diagnosed, previously untreated cHL patient sample. Magnetic negative selection, applied to thawed PBMCs, was used to isolate the CD8+ T cells. The study compared against PBMCs from newly diagnosed, untreated classical Hodgkin lymphoma. Comment on this clone: The antigen is undetermined.

This clonotype was obtained from a human donor with classical Hodgkin lymphoma. The sequencing sample was made of CD8+ T cells from blood.

CDR3: CASSLVGSQPETQYF. The CDR3 coding sequence is TGTGCCAGCAGCTTAGTGGGCAGCCAACCCGAGACCCAGTACTTC. The rearrangement links TRBV11-2 to TRBJ2-5; D gene unclear. Trimming pared 1 base from V and 5 bases from J, leaving 14 bases between. The CDR3 runs to 15 residues. Per germline, CDR1 SGHAT and CDR2 FQNNGV.